Included here is one T cell receptor (beta chain) sequence, with context. Its antigen is as yet unknown. This record belongs to a study of T cells after yellow fever vaccination. Study-wide results and limits: Weaker, the secondary response had a peak occurring faster, on day 5 versus 15. Reappearing after the booster were most of the clones from primary vaccination (roughly 95% CD4, around 88% CD8).

TCRdb called the 5' RACE reads again in MiXCR, with one record for every CDR3 protein. The sample shows 250,000 to 400,000 distinct CDR3 sequences, about 4% of them seen only once. Trimming removed 2 bases from V and 8 bases from J, with 7 bases in between. This CDR3 has 13 amino acids. Germline CDR1 SGHVS, CDR2 FNYEAQ. The rearrangement links TRBV7-6 to TRBJ1-6; unclear D gene. Sequenced here: PBMCs, sampled 5 days after the yellow fever booster vaccination. This TCR was recovered from a man aged 18 to 30 who received the YFV17D yellow fever vaccine. The CDR3 sequence is CASSLSVYSPLHF. CDR3 nucleotide sequence: TGTGCCAGCAGCTTATCCGTATATTCACCCCTCCACTTT.